These T cell receptor beta chains were read from a single sample in a study of shared clonotypes between healthy human individuals. The data were produced by immunoSEQ multiplex PCR, yet TCRdb's version contains in-frame clones alone and is incomplete. This table has 2.5 million or so clones, roughly nine tenths appearing once. The sequenced sample was naive CD4+ T cells sorted from blood. These receptors were obtained from a man between 18 and 35 years old in good health. Each CDR3 is given with its conserved first and last residue. Each record gives: J gene, clone size, D gene, CDR3 length, V gene, CDR3 protein, CDR3 DNA. D genes are given only for firm matches. Only some rows state a clone size, as once, few, many or a class for expanded clones.

J: TRBJ1-3; size: -; D: -; length: 14; V: TRBV9; CDR3: CASSVEASGNTIYF; DNA: TGTGCCAGCAGCGTCGAGGCTTCTGGAAACACCATATATTTT
J: TRBJ2-6; size: once; D: -; length: 14; V: TRBV25-1; CDR3: CASSVSAGANVLTF; DNA: TGTGCCAGCAGTGTGTCCGCCGGGGCCAACGTCCTGACTTTC
J: TRBJ1-1; size: -; D: -; length: 13; V: TRBV29-1; CDR3: CSVEGQTNTEAFF; DNA: TGCAGCGTTGAAGGCCAGACGAACACTGAAGCTTTCTTT
J: TRBJ2-5; size: once; D: -; length: 13; V: TRBV18; CDR3: CASSRNRGETQYF; DNA: TGTGCCAGCTCACGAAATAGGGGGGAGACCCAGTACTTC
J: TRBJ2-7; size: -; D: -; length: 16; V: TRBV28; CDR3: CASSLSGWDRTYEQYF; DNA: TGTGCCAGCAGTTTGAGTGGGTGGGACCGAACCTACGAGCAGTACTTC
J: TRBJ2-3; size: -; D: -; length: 15; V: TRBV19; CDR3: CASSKRDTRTDTQYF; DNA: TGTGCCAGTAGTAAACGCGACACCCGCACAGATACGCAGTATTTT
J: TRBJ2-1; size: -; D: TRBD2; length: 15; V: TRBV7-7; CDR3: CASSPTSGRANEQFF; DNA: TGTGCTAGCAGCCCAACTAGCGGGAGGGCCAATGAGCAGTTCTTC
J: TRBJ1-4; size: -; D: -; length: 17; V: TRBV19; CDR3: CASSIDLWREGNEKLFF; DNA: TGTGCCAGTAGTATAGATCTATGGAGGGAAGGAAATGAAAAACTGTTTTTT
J: TRBJ1-2; size: -; D: TRBD1; length: 15; V: TRBV30; CDR3: CAWSFLGTGGYGYTF; DNA: TGTGCCTGGAGTTTTTTGGGAACAGGGGGCTATGGCTACACCTTC
J: TRBJ2-3; size: -; D: TRBD2; length: 18; V: TRBV4-1; CDR3: CASSPGRSRGGAGDTQYF; DNA: TGCGCCAGCAGCCCTGGACGGTCTCGCGGGGGGGCGGGAGATACGCAGTATTTT
J: TRBJ2-2; size: -; D: -; length: 14; V: TRBV6-1; CDR3: CASSVNWHTGELFF; DNA: TGTGCCAGCAGTGTGAACTGGCACACCGGGGAGCTGTTTTTT
J: TRBJ1-3; size: -; D: -; length: 15; V: TRBV5-1; CDR3: CASSFGRDSGNTIYF; DNA: TGCGCCAGCAGCTTTGGCAGGGACTCTGGAAACACCATATATTTT
J: TRBJ2-5; size: -; D: TRBD2; length: 16; V: TRBV5-1; CDR3: CASSPGTSGSGETQYF; DNA: TGCGCCAGCAGCCCCGGGACTAGCGGGAGTGGAGAGACCCAGTACTTC
J: TRBJ2-7; size: -; D: -; length: 15; V: TRBV21-1; CDR3: CASSTRTDRSDEQYF; DNA: TGTGCCAGCAGCACCCGGACAGATCGGAGCGACGAGCAGTACTTC
J: TRBJ1-6; size: -; D: TRBD1; length: 18; V: TRBV28; CDR3: CASSPGQGSSSYNSPLHF; DNA: TGTGCCAGCAGTCCAGGACAGGGATCAAGCTCCTATAATTCACCCCTCCACTTT
J: TRBJ1-3; size: -; D: -; length: 16; V: TRBV5-1; CDR3: CASSLGRAGRGNTIYF; DNA: TGCGCCAGCAGCTTGGGTCGGGCAGGGCGAGGAAACACCATATATTTT
J: TRBJ1-2; size: -; D: -; length: 15; V: TRBV30; CDR3: CAWSRDRLGFYGYTF; DNA: TGTGCCTGGAGTCGTGACCGATTGGGATTCTATGGCTACACCTTC
J: TRBJ2-7; size: -; D: -; length: 14; V: TRBV19; CDR3: CASSSGYSSYEQYF; DNA: TGTGCCAGTAGTTCGGGGTACAGCTCCTACGAGCAGTACTTC
J: TRBJ2-5; size: -; D: TRBD2; length: 16; V: TRBV11-2; CDR3: CASTPGTSGHQETQYF; DNA: TGTGCCAGCACCCCAGGGACTAGCGGCCACCAAGAGACCCAGTACTTC
J: TRBJ1-2; size: -; D: -; length: 13; V: TRBV30; CDR3: CAWSPGTNYGYTF; DNA: TGTGCCTGGAGTCCCGGGACAAATTATGGCTACACCTTC
J: TRBJ2-1; size: -; D: TRBD1; length: 14; V: TRBV30; CDR3: CAWMKQGSYNEQFF; DNA: TGTGCCTGGATGAAACAGGGGTCCTACAATGAGCAGTTCTTC
J: TRBJ2-3; size: -; D: -; length: 13; V: TRBV18; CDR3: CASSGPNTDTQYF; DNA: TGTGCCAGCTCGGGACCGAACACAGATACGCAGTATTTT
J: TRBJ1-5; size: -; D: -; length: 14; V: TRBV5-6; CDR3: CASSTRAGVGPQHF; DNA: TGTGCCAGCAGCACCCGGGCAGGGGTAGGGCCCCAGCATTTT
J: TRBJ2-7; size: -; D: TRBD2; length: 15; V: TRBV19; CDR3: CASSVSGEASWEQYF; DNA: TGTGCCAGTAGTGTCAGCGGGGAGGCTTCCTGGGAGCAGTACTTC
J: TRBJ2-7; size: -; D: -; length: 15; V: TRBV27; CDR3: CASSRGTVVVYEQYF; DNA: TGTGCCAGCAGCCGCGGGACAGTGGTTGTCTACGAGCAGTACTTC
J: TRBJ2-7; size: -; D: -; length: 16; V: TRBV6-1; CDR3: CASSKDSAGGSYEQYF; DNA: TGTGCCAGCAGTAAAGACAGCGCTGGGGGCTCCTACGAGCAGTACTTC
J: TRBJ2-5; size: -; D: -; length: 16; V: TRBV6-5; CDR3: CASSYSSGAALETQYF; DNA: TGTGCCAGCAGTTACTCTTCGGGGGCCGCTTTAGAGACCCAGTACTTC
J: TRBJ1-1; size: -; D: -; length: 12; V: TRBV7-3; CDR3: CASSLRGTEAFF; DNA: TGTGCCAGCAGCTTAAGAGGGACAGAAGCTTTCTTT
J: TRBJ1-1; size: -; D: TRBD1; length: 13; V: TRBV2; CDR3: CASRDRAWTEAFF; DNA: TGTGCCAGCAGGGACAGGGCGTGGACTGAAGCTTTCTTT
J: TRBJ2-7; size: -; D: TRBD2; length: 17; V: TRBV7-9; CDR3: CASSYSGTSGRTYEQYF; DNA: TGTGCCAGCAGCTACTCCGGGACTAGCGGGAGGACCTACGAGCAGTACTTC
J: TRBJ1-2; size: -; D: -; length: 17; V: TRBV28; CDR3: CASSTTPMTSANYGYTF; DNA: TGTGCCAGCAGTACTACCCCGATGACATCAGCTAACTATGGCTACACCTTC
J: TRBJ2-5; size: -; D: -; length: 14; V: TRBV5-1; CDR3: CASSASGTSETQYF; DNA: TGCGCCAGCAGCGCATCCGGGACATCAGAGACCCAGTACTTC
J: TRBJ2-3; size: -; D: -; length: 13; V: TRBV7-9; CDR3: CASSLMQTDTQYF; DNA: TGTGCCAGCAGCTTAATGCAGACAGATACGCAGTATTTT
J: TRBJ1-2; size: -; D: -; length: 12; V: TRBV28; CDR3: CASRKGHGGYTF; DNA: TGTGCCAGCAGGAAAGGACATGGTGGCTACACCTTC
J: TRBJ2-2; size: -; D: -; length: 15; V: TRBV4-3; CDR3: CASSQDYRETGELFF; DNA: TGCGCCAGCAGCCAAGATTACCGGGAAACCGGGGAGCTGTTTTTT
J: TRBJ1-2; size: -; D: TRBD1; length: 11; V: TRBV6-6; CDR3: CASSRQGGYTF; DNA: TGTGCCAGCAGTAGACAGGGCGGCTACACCTTC
J: TRBJ2-3; size: -; D: TRBD2; length: 15; V: TRBV5-1; CDR3: CASSPLAGGVDTQYF; DNA: TGCGCCAGCAGCCCGCTAGCGGGGGGGGTAGATACGCAGTATTTT
J: TRBJ1-2; size: -; D: -; length: 11; V: TRBV28; CDR3: CASSIRGGYTF; DNA: TGTGCCAGCAGTATTCGGGGCGGCTACACCTTC
J: TRBJ2-7; size: -; D: -; length: 15; V: TRBV19; CDR3: CASSIYKRSSTRQYF; DNA: TGTGCCAGTAGTATTTATAAGCGGAGCAGTACTAGGCAGTACTTC
J: TRBJ2-7; size: -; D: -; length: 11; V: TRBV6-6; CDR3: CASSSGAEQYF; DNA: TGTGCCAGCAGTTCAGGGGCCGAGCAGTACTTC
J: TRBJ2-7; size: -; D: -; length: 13; V: TRBV6-1; CDR3: CASSPGQSYEQYF; DNA: TGTGCCAGCAGCCCTGGACAGAGTTACGAGCAGTACTTC
J: TRBJ2-4; size: -; D: -; length: 14; V: TRBV4-3; CDR3: CASSQVGGGGIQYF; DNA: TGCGCCAGCAGCCAAGTAGGAGGGGGCGGCATTCAGTACTTC